This T cell receptor (beta chain) was retrieved from a study of T-cell memory formation after mild COVID-19. Study findings and constraints: Shrinking CD4+ clones were chiefly CM and EM; CD8+ ones were chiefly EMRA. Clones shrinking between day 15 and 85 showed a balanced CD4/CD8 split, and those that grew later tilted toward CD4+. Pre-infection memory harbored some responding clones, suggesting cross-reactive memory joined.

From 5'RACE with constant-segment primers came TCR alpha and TCR beta cDNA libraries that carried sample barcodes and UMIs. TCRdb re-called the 5' RACE reads through MiXCR, storing one row per CDR3 protein. The sample has approximately 490,000 distinct CDR3 sequences; around 21% are singletons. Comments on this clonotype: Its cognate antigen is unknown.

V was pared by 5 bases and J by 4 bases, with 18 bases between. Germline values: CDR1 SGHTA, CDR2 FQGNSA. The CDR3 totals 16 residues. The chain has TRBV7-2 and TRBJ1-3; no definite D call. Material: PBMCs or a T cell subset sorted from them (not recorded which). The sequence derives from an adult woman who had mild COVID-19 (a few samples of this study predate the infection). Cell type and time point are not known. The CDR3 sequence is CASSDPGSERGNTIYF. CDR3 sequence (DNA): TGTGCCAGCAGCGACCCGGGCAGCGAAAGGGGAAACACCATATATTTT.